The 9 T cell receptor beta chains given below trace back to one sample, sequenced in a study of naive and memory T cell subsets. Four PCR rounds used nested alpha and beta constant region primers plus the SP2 primer. TCRdb recomputed calls from the UMI-ligation and nested PCR reads with MiXCR, one row per CDR3 protein. The sample shows over 20,000 distinct CDR3 sequences, roughly 5.2% of them seen only once. The library had UMIs added by 3' ligation of an oligonucleotide to TCR cDNA. The specimen was blood. The origin of the receptors is an adult in good health.

In this sample, this clonotype is medium-sized (0.01 to 0.1%). This may come from a read error, since a much larger clone is one base off. The chain links TRBV7-8 to TRBJ2-7, with D possibly being TRBD2 (6 bases). The CDR3 is 13 amino acids. Germline assignment: CDR1 SGHVS and CDR2 FQNEAQ. V dropped 4 bases and J dropped 5 bases, with 12 bases sitting between them. The CDR3 loop reads CASSYGGSHEQYF. In nucleotides, the CDR3 is TGTGCCAGCAGCTACGGGGGAAGCCACGAGCAGTACTTC.

This clonotype is medium-sized. This chain connects TRBV6-2 or TRBV6-3 to TRBJ1-1, with D perhaps TRBD1 (6 bases). Per germline, CDR1 MNHEY and CDR2 SVGEGT. This CDR3 contains 12 residues. V was clipped by 6 bases and J by 1 base, with 6 bases between them. The CDR3 loop reads CASRQGNTEAFF. In DNA form, the CDR3 reads TGTGCCAGCAGACAGGGGAACACTGAAGCTTTCTTT.

V is TRBV19 and J is TRBJ1-5; possibly TRBD1 for D (6 bases). Germline CDR1 reads LNHDA; CDR2 reads SQIVND (reference sequence). This CDR3 is built from 17 residues. V dropped 5 bases and J dropped 7 bases, with 24 bases sitting between them. CDR3 bases: TGTGCCAGTAGTTCCAGGGGTTTCATTGATTCGGGACAGCCCCAGCATTTT. Residues: CASSSRGFIDSGQPQHF.

This clonotype has a count of ten or more. CDR3 sequence (DNA): TGTGCCAGCAGTGGATCCGGGACAGTAAACACTGAAGCTTTCTTT. Protein sequence: CASSGSGTVNTEAFF. The V call is TRBV6-1, the J call TRBJ1-1; TRBD1 matches at 7 bases. The CDR3 has 15 amino acids. Germline CDR1 reads MNHNS; CDR2 reads SASEGT. After removal of 4 bases from V and 2 bases from J, the junction contained 7 bases not matched to a gene.

The table lists this clonotype with many counts. The rearrangement uses TRBV29-1 and TRBJ2-2, with TRBD2 as a possible D gene (6 bases). There are 14 residues in the CDR3. Per the germline V gene, CDR1 is SQVTM and CDR2 is ANQGSEA. The V end lost 4 bases, the J end lost 4 bases, and 13 bases lay between the germline ends. The CDR3 here is CSVVQPGVTGELFF. DNA of the CDR3: TGCAGCGTTGTTCAGCCGGGGGTCACCGGGGAGCTGTTTTTT.

Here the CDR3 DNA reads TGTGCCAGCAGCTTAGGACAGAGCCTAAATGAGCAGTTCTTC. Protein: CASSLGQSLNEQFF. The chain recombines TRBV7-2 with TRBJ2-1; tentative D call: TRBD1 (5 bases). Trimming shortened V by 1 base and J by 7 bases, and 11 bases separated the two germline ends. CDR1 is SGHTA, CDR2 FQGNSA, per germline. This CDR3 has 14 amino acids.

This clonotype was counted at least ten times. The chain joins TRBV27 to TRBJ2-3; TRBD1 matches at 10 bases. Germline V CDR1 and CDR2: MNHEY, SMNVEV (reference sequence). V lost 8 bases, J lost 6 bases, and 14 bases stayed unmatched. The CDR3 has 16 amino acids. CDR3 protein: CASRLWGTGDFDTQYF. CDR3 sequence (DNA): TGTGCCAGCCGGCTTTGGGGGACAGGGGATTTTGATACGCAGTATTTT.

The chain recombines TRBV3-1 with TRBJ2-1; either TRBD1 or TRBD2 may fit D (5 bases each). The CDR3 sequence is 13 residues long. V was clipped by 3 bases and J by 12 bases, with 15 bases between them. The germline gives CDR1 LGHDT, CDR2 YNNKEL (reference sequence). CDR3 loop: CASSQGDAVGQFF. CDR3 bases: TGTGCCAGCAGCCAGGGGGACGCGGTCGGGCAGTTCTTC.

This clonotype has a handful of counts. The V gene is TRBV28, the J gene TRBJ2-3; perhaps TRBD1 as D (5 bases). The ends were cut back, 9 bases at V and 4 bases at J, with 11 bases in the middle. The CDR3 is made up of 12 amino acids. CDR1 is MDHEN, CDR2 SYDVKM, per germline. The CDR3 DNA is TGTGCCAGTCGAACAGGCGCAGATACGCAGTATTTT. It codes for CASRTGADTQYF.